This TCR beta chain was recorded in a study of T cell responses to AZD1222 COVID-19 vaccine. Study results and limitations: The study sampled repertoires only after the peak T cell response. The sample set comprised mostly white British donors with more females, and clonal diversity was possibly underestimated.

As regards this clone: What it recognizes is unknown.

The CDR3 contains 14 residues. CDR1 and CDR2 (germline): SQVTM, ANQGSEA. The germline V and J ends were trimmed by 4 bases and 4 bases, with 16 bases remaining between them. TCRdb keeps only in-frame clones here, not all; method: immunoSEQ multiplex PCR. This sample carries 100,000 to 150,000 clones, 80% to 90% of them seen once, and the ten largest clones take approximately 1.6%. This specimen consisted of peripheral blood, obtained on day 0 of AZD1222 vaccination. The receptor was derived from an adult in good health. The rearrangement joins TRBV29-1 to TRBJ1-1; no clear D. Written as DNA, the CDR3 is TGCAGCGTTGCGCCGCCTGGAGTGCCCACTGAAGCTTTCTTT. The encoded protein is CSVAPPGVPTEAFF.